Shown below are 3 T cell receptor beta chains from a single sample sequenced in a study of CD8 T cells in ankylosing spondylitis. TCRdb itself ran the 5' RACE reads through MiXCR, one entry per CDR3 protein. The profile covers about 250,000 distinct CDR3 sequences, with around 32% appearing a single time and around 4.2% taken by the ten largest. The specimen was blood, either unsorted or a sorted T cell fraction (not recorded which). All receptors come from a male donor with ankylosing spondylitis or in good health (not recorded which).

This chain uses TRBV6-5 with TRBJ2-7, with D perhaps assigned TRBD1 or TRBD2 (6 bases each). Trimming took off 0 bases at V and 6 bases at J, with 12 bases between the two ends. This CDR3 is 14 amino acids long. Germline CDR1 MNHEY, CDR2 SVGAGI. This CDR3 is CASSYSNWGAEQYF. The CDR3 DNA follows: TGTGCCAGCAGTTACTCGAACTGGGGGGCCGAGCAGTACTTC.

This chain joins TRBV11-2 and TRBJ2-3, with a tentative D call TRBD2 (5 bases). Trimming took off 4 bases at V and 2 bases at J, with 16 bases between the two ends. The CDR3 extends over 16 amino acids. Germline V gene sequence: CDR1 SGHAT, CDR2 FQNNGV. This CDR3 reads CASSYQEGTLTDTQYF. The CDR3 DNA reads as TGTGCCAGCAGCTATCAAGAGGGTACACTCACAGATACGCAGTATTTT.

The V gene is TRBV7-2, the J gene TRBJ2-5, with 9 bases lining up with TRBD2. J gave up 6 bases and V 0 bases, and 11 bases lay outside the gene matches. The CDR3 has 17 residues. Germline loops: CDR1 SGHTA, CDR2 FQGNSA. CDR3 protein: CASSLAAGGFRPKTQYF. For the CDR3, the DNA is TGTGCCAGCAGCTTAGCAGCGGGGGGTTTTCGCCCCAAGACCCAGTACTTC.